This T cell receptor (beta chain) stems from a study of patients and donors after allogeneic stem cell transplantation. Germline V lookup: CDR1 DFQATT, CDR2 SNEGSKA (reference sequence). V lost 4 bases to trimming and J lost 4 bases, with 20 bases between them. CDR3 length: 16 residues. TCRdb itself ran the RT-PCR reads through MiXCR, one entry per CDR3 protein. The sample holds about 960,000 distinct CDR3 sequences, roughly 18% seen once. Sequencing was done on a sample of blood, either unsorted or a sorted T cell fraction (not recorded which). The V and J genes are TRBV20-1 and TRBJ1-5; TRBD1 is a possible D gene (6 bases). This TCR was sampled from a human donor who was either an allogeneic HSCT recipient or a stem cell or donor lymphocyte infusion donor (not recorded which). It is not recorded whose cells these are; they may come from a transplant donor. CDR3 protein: CSATTLFQGLNQPQHF. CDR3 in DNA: TGCAGTGCTACGACGCTGTTCCAGGGGCTGAATCAGCCCCAGCATTTT.